Described below is a single T cell receptor (beta chain) sequence and its context. No cognate antigen has been identified for it. Base qualities are not provided; no much larger clone lies one nucleotide away. The data originate from a study of blood T cell repertoires in COVID-19 (dated by TCRdb to the early 2020s). Broadly, across the study: Samples covering the acute and convalescent phases of COVID-19 were provided by collaborators in the United States, Italy and Spain. Where available, HLA class I and class II types were obtained from metadata supplied by the sample provider rather than from assay-based typing. Samples were obtained from the ongoing ImmuneRACE study (first 160 participants) and from 950 to 1,500 subjects provided by 6 global collaborators. Subjects who had been exposed to COVID-19, were actively infected with it, or had recovered from it provided the deeply sampled blood TCRbeta repertoires that made up the dataset. A freely available public database, intended as a resource for researchers studying the immune response to SARS-CoV-2, is where the repertoires were released. The prospective study material was composed of cDNA or gDNA derived from T cells, B-cell-depleted T cells, or PBMCs. Nearly every sample came with metadata listing a de-identified subject ID, COVID-19 status, age in years and sex. The full study reports these points: The amount of clinical and demographic metadata varied by source and participant and was provided uncurated.

Each collaborating institution followed its own protocols to collect whole blood in K2EDTA tubes. For TCRbeta analysis, collaborator samples were shipped as frozen whole blood, as isolated PBMCs, or as DNA extracted from either sample type. Spanning cysteine to phenylalanine, the CDR3 consists of 15 amino acids. Of all the DNA, just the CDR3 is kept, 45 bases in frame from base 1. Here V drops 7 bases and J drops 2 bases, and the junction holds 9 bases not matched to any gene. The germline V gene specifies WSHSY as CDR1 and SAAADI as CDR2. The immunoSEQ Assay, a bias-controlled multiplex PCR, was used to amplify TCRbeta CDR3 regions from genomic DNA. In the original analysis: The number of nucleated cells in each sample was estimated from the amplification of reference gene primers within the assay. Sequence reads were collapsed and filtered to measure the absolute abundance of every unique TCRbeta CDR3 rearrangement. For each sample, productive Simpson clonality was calculated as the square root of Simpson's diversity index across productive rearrangements. Not all clones reach the TCRdb copy of this immuneACCESS table, which keeps in-frame sequences only. Checked studies attribute under half of the gap to unresolved V genes and leave the rest unexplained. The V and J calls and clone size were taken over from that table, and D and trimming were inferred from the DNA. In all, the sample holds roughly 99,000 clones, and about nine tenths of those were seen once. The top ten clonotypes cover around 7% of the sample.

The rearranged chain carries TRBV10-2 and TRBJ2-3; TRBD2 agrees with 7 junctional bases. Sequenced: peripheral blood. The clonotype was recovered from a man aged 45-65 years with active or convalescent COVID-19. The nucleotides are TGCGCCAGCACACAGCGGGATCGGAACACAGATACGCAGTATTTT. Translated, it reads CASTQRDRNTDTQYF.